The table lists the clone carrying this T cell receptor beta chain with a few counts. This entry belongs to a study of early T cells in non-severe SARS-CoV-2 infection. TCRdb itself ran the 5' RACE reads through MiXCR, one entry per CDR3 protein. There are 30,000 to 40,000 distinct CDR3 sequences in the sample; approximately 6.9% occur only once, and about 13% lies in the top ten. This clonotype originated in an adult who was a healthcare worker with PCR-confirmed SARS-CoV-2 infection or an uninfected control (not recorded which). The material was whole blood, obtained at baseline.

CDR3 coding DNA: TGTGCCACCAGTGACCTACGCGGGAGTGATGAGCAGTTCTTC. Its translation is CATSDLRGSDEQFF. The chain employs TRBV24-1 and TRBJ2-1; TRBD2 matches 7 bases. The CDR3 totals 14 residues. With 4 bases clipped from V and 8 bases from J, the junction kept 7 bases outside the gene matches. Germline loops: CDR1 KGHDR, CDR2 SFDVKD.